A single sample is the source of the 29 T cell receptor beta chains below, sequenced in a study of T cell repertoires in cytomegalovirus infection. Antigens of these TCRs are unknown. TCRdb reprocessed the reads with MiXCR, giving one entry per CDR3 protein. Counted here are tens of thousands of distinct CDR3 sequences, 20% to 25% occurring once; the ten biggest clones make up roughly 73%. Sequencing used CD8+ T cells from cultured PBMCs, obtained from culture after CMV antigen stimulation. These receptor sequences come from a human donor in good health (CMV status not recorded). Some clones in this sample may be carry-over from other donors' samples.

The genes are TRBV11-2 and TRBJ1-2; the match to TRBD1 covers 7 bases. The CDR3 contains 16 residues. Germline loops: CDR1 SGHAT, CDR2 FQNNGV. V was clipped by 4 bases and J by 4 bases; unmatched bases: 12. Here the CDR3 DNA reads TGTGCCAGCAGCTCGCACACGACAGGGTTGGTCTATGGCTACACCTTC. Translation: CASSSHTTGLVYGYTF.

The gene calls are TRBV11-2 and TRBJ2-5; possibly TRBD1 for D (6 bases). Trimming left V 10 bases short and J 3 bases short, with 12 bases between. The germline gives CDR1 SGHAT, CDR2 FQNNGV. The CDR3 extends over 12 amino acids. The CDR3 loop reads CATRGGEETQYF. The CDR3 bases are TGTGCCACCCGAGGGGGAGAAGAGACCCAGTACTTC.

With regard to this clonotype: A much larger clone lies one base from this, so it may be a read error. V and J are TRBV7-8 and TRBJ1-2; the match to TRBD1 covers 8 bases. This CDR3 region has 15 residues. Germline V gene data show CDR1 as SGHVS and CDR2 as FQNEAQ. J lost 4 bases, V lost 2 bases, and 6 bases had no gene match. CDR3 DNA: TGTGCCAGCAGCTTATGTCAGGGGGCTACCTATGGCTACACCTTC. It encodes CASSLCQGATYGYTF.

This clonotype has more than one count but fewer than ten. The chain couples TRBV7-9 to TRBJ1-2, with D perhaps TRBD1 (5 bases). V lost 7 bases and J 6 bases, leaving 18 bases between the germline ends. The CDR3 contains 14 residues. CDR1 is SEHNR and CDR2 is FQNEAQ in the germline V gene (reference sequence). CDR3 in amino acids: CASNLDTYQHGYTF. Here the CDR3 DNA reads TGTGCCAGCAACTTGGACACTTACCAACATGGCTACACCTTC.

The genes are TRBV6-2 or TRBV6-3 and TRBJ2-7; maybe TRBD2 (6 bases). The V end lost 6 bases, the J end lost 0 bases, and 12 bases lay between the germline ends. Germline CDR1 reads MNHEY; CDR2 reads SVGEGT. The CDR3 has 14 residues. The CDR3 DNA reads as TGTGCCAGCAGATGGGACGGGAGCTCCTACGAGCAGTACTTC. It translates to CASRWDGSSYEQYF.

This clonotype was recorded a few times. The chain links TRBV7-4 to TRBJ2-3, with 9 bases identical to TRBD2. The V gene end was trimmed by 2 bases and the J gene end by 5 bases; junction bases not matched to a gene: 11. The CDR3 extends over 17 amino acids. Germline V gene sequence: CDR1 SGHVT, CDR2 SQSDAQ. The CDR3 is CASSLLAGNPPGDTQYF. CDR3 nucleotides: TGTGCCAGCAGCTTACTAGCGGGGAATCCACCGGGAGATACGCAGTATTTT.

The chain carries TRBV6-6 and TRBJ2-3; TRBD2 aligns across 7 bases. CDR1 is MNHNY and CDR2 is SVGAGI in the germline V gene (reference sequence). CDR3 size: 15 residues. V trimming: 0 bases; J trimming: 2 bases; junction bases outside the gene matches: 2. CDR3 nucleotide sequence: TGTGCCAGCAGTTACTCGACTAGCCCCACAGATACGCAGTATTTT. Its translation: CASSYSTSPTDTQYF.

The chain uses TRBV10-3 and TRBJ1-1; TRBD1 is a possible D gene (5 bases). Germline assignment: CDR1 ENHRY and CDR2 SYGVKD. Trimming cost V 6 bases and J 1 base, with 18 bases left between them. The CDR3 runs 16 residues. The CDR3 coding sequence is TGTGCCATCAGCGTCCACCGGCGGGACCAGAACACTGAAGCTTTCTTT. Translation gives CAISVHRRDQNTEAFF.

The chain is built from TRBV11-2 and TRBJ2-5; D is uncertain. Germline loops: CDR1 SGHAT, CDR2 FQNNGV. The CDR3 is 13 amino acids. Trimming cost V 3 bases and J 2 bases, with 7 bases left between them. In DNA form, the CDR3 reads TGTGCCAGCAGCTTCGTTGGACAAGAGACCCAGTACTTC. Protein product: CASSFVGQETQYF.

This sequence joins TRBV12-5 and TRBJ1-1; D not certain. Trimming removed 10 bases from V and 7 bases from J, with 16 bases in between. CDR3 size: 12 residues. Germline CDR1 LGHNT, CDR2 FRNRAP. CDR3 nucleotide sequence: TGTGCTATCCCTAGTTCCGAAGTTGAAGCTTTCTTT. As protein: CAIPSSEVEAFF.

The chain uses TRBV7-2 and TRBJ1-5, with D uncertain. There are 15 residues in the CDR3. V was trimmed by 0 bases and J by 4 bases, leaving 10 bases between them. From germline, CDR1 is SGHTA and CDR2 FQGNSA. The CDR3 DNA follows: TGTGCCAGCAGCTTAGCGGGAGCATTGAATCAGCCCCAGCATTTT. Translated: CASSLAGALNQPQHF.

This sequence joins TRBV12-3 or TRBV12-4 and TRBJ1-2; the D is unclear. Between the trimmed V and J ends, which lost 5 bases and 6 bases, there was a span of 7 bases. This CDR3 is 11 amino acids long. CDR3 residues: CASSAYDGYTF. DNA for the CDR3: TGTGCCAGCAGTGCCTATGATGGCTACACCTTC.

This chain uses TRBV4-2 with TRBJ1-4; the D gene is possibly TRBD1 (6 bases). Trimming took off 0 bases at V and 8 bases at J, with 13 bases between the two ends. Germline V lookup: CDR1 LGHNA, CDR2 YNFKEQ. CDR3 length: 15 residues. CDR3 loop: CASSQDKGGLEKLFF. The CDR3, as DNA: TGTGCCAGCAGCCAAGATAAGGGGGGTTTGGAAAAACTGTTTTTT.

The chain is built from TRBV7-8 and TRBJ1-6; D call uncertain. CDR3 length: 16 residues. Trimming cost V 1 base and J 2 bases, with 9 bases left between them. The germline CDR1 and CDR2 sequences are SGHVS and FQNEAQ. The CDR3 here is CASSLEQRPYNSPLHF. In DNA form, the CDR3 reads TGTGCCAGCAGCTTAGAACAAAGGCCCTATAATTCACCCCTCCACTTT.

J is TRBJ1-1 and V is TRBV28, with D unclear. V was cut by 10 bases and J by 2 bases, with 14 bases left in between. This CDR3 is 13 amino acids long. The germline V gene has CDR1 MDHEN and CDR2 SYDVKM. CDR3 in amino acids: CATTSEINTEAFF. Written as DNA, the CDR3 is TGTGCCACCACCAGCGAAATTAACACTGAAGCTTTCTTT.

This sequence joins TRBV7-9 and TRBJ2-2; D is ambiguous. The germline gives CDR1 SEHNR, CDR2 FQNEAQ (reference sequence). The CDR3 spans 17 residues. The V end was cut by 0 bases, the J end by 0 bases, with 11 bases between. The CDR3 sequence is CASSLAPTVPNTGELFF. Here the CDR3 DNA reads TGTGCCAGCAGCTTAGCCCCTACTGTTCCGAACACCGGGGAGCTGTTTTTT.

The sample holds a few counts of this clonotype. This chain joins TRBV2 and TRBJ1-3; TRBD1 matches 8 bases. With V trimmed by 6 bases and J by 0 bases, 7 bases remained unmatched. This CDR3 spans 16 amino acids. CDR1 and CDR2 from the germline V gene are SNHLY and FYNNEI. CDR3 in amino acids: CASRRDRTLSGNTIYF. As DNA, the CDR3 is TGTGCCAGCAGGAGGGACAGGACCCTCTCTGGAAACACCATATATTTT. Full variable domain (remainder filled in from reference TRBV2 and TRBJ1-3): EPEVTQTPSHQVTQMGQEVILRCVPISNHLYFYWYRQILGQKVEFLVSFYNNEISEKSEIFDDQFSVERPDGSNFTLKIRSTKLEDSAMYFCASRRDRTLSGNTIYFGEGSWLTVV.

The chain couples TRBV20-1 to TRBJ1-2; D call uncertain. CDR1 is DFQATT, CDR2 SNEGSKA, per germline (reference sequence). The ends were cut back, 3 bases at V and 4 bases at J, with 12 bases in the middle. The CDR3 has 13 amino acids. CDR3 in amino acids: CSASKGLSYGYTF. The CDR3 DNA follows: TGCAGTGCTAGCAAGGGATTGAGCTATGGCTACACCTTC.

This clonotype was counted a few times. Here the CDR3 DNA reads TGCGCCAGCAGCCTTGCCGAGGTCGGATCTAATGAAAAACTGTTTTTT. This codes for CASSLAEVGSNEKLFF. V gene TRBV4-1 combines with J gene TRBJ1-4; D is ambiguous. Trimming left V 4 bases short and J 3 bases short, with 15 bases between. The CDR3 spans 16 residues. Germline V lookup: CDR1 MGHRA, CDR2 YSYEKL.

This clonotype was found many times. This CDR3 reads CASSLTGGNTEAFF. CDR3 nucleotides: TGCGCCAGCAGCTTGACGGGGGGGAACACTGAAGCTTTCTTT. The chain combines TRBV5-1 with TRBJ1-1; the D gene is possibly TRBD1 (5 bases). The CDR3 is 14 residues long. V gave up 1 base and J gave up 1 base, with 8 bases separating them. The V gene's germline CDR1 is SGHRS and CDR2 YFSETQ.

This clonotype has just a few counts. The J gene is TRBJ1-2, the V gene TRBV10-3, with D tentatively TRBD1 (6 bases). The germline V and J ends were trimmed by 10 bases and 6 bases, with 9 bases remaining between them. CDR3 size: 10 residues. Per germline, CDR1 ENHRY and CDR2 SYGVKD. As DNA, the CDR3 is TGTGCCACCAGGGGCGATGGCTACACCTTC. This codes for CATRGDGYTF.

The table lists this clonotype with a few counts. This chain links TRBV7-2 with TRBJ2-7, with a tentative D call TRBD2 (6 bases). The germline V gene encodes CDR1 SGHTA and CDR2 FQGNSA. CDR3 length: 12 residues. Trimming stripped 9 bases from V and 0 bases from J, with 9 bases between. CDR3 sequence (DNA): TGTGCCAGTACGACTAGCTCCTACGAGCAGTACTTC. As protein: CASTTSSYEQYF.

This clonotype was seen more than once but under ten times. The chain uses TRBV4-1 and TRBJ2-1; TRBD2 agrees at 7 bases. The CDR3 loop spans 15 amino acids. Germline CDR1 and CDR2: MGHRA and YSYEKL. V lost 5 bases to trimming and J lost 0 bases; unmatched junction nucleotides: 4. CDR3 in DNA: TGCGCCAGCAGCACTAGCGCGAGCTCCTACAATGAGCAGTTCTTC. It is translated as CASSTSASSYNEQFF.

The gene calls are TRBV7-9 and TRBJ1-1; D is undetermined. CDR1 SEHNR and CDR2 FQNEAQ come from the germline V gene (reference sequence). The CDR3 spans 13 residues. The V end lost 5 bases, the J end lost 0 bases, and 7 bases lay between the germline ends. The chain's CDR3 is CASSPKVNTEAFF. CDR3 coding DNA: TGTGCCAGCAGCCCAAAGGTGAACACTGAAGCTTTCTTT.

This clonotype was recorded a few times. CDR3 nucleotide sequence: TGTGCCAGCAGCTACCGACGGGGACAGGGAGGAACTGAAGCTTTCTTT. Protein sequence: CASSYRRGQGGTEAFF. This chain links TRBV7-2 with TRBJ1-1; 9 bases map to TRBD1. This CDR3 has 16 residues. Germline V CDR1 and CDR2: SGHTA, FQGNSA. The ends lost 4 bases at V and 5 bases at J; junction bases unmatched: 11. Full variable domain (remainder filled in from reference TRBV7-2 and TRBJ1-1): GAGVSQSPSNKVTEKGKDVELRCDPISGHTALYWYRQSLGQGLEFLIYFQGNSAPDKSGLPSDRFSAERTGGSVSTLTIQRTQQEDSAVYLCASSYRRGQGGTEAFFGQGTRLTVV.

The chain links TRBV7-9 to TRBJ2-1; D tentatively fits TRBD1 or TRBD2 (5 bases each). Germline assignment: CDR1 SEHNR and CDR2 FQNEAQ (reference sequence). The CDR3 sequence is 12 residues long. The germline V and J ends were trimmed by 8 bases and 4 bases, with 9 bases remaining between them. The CDR3 region has the DNA TGTGCCAGCTGGGACGGTTACAATGAGCAGTTCTTC. Translating gives CASWDGYNEQFF.

The rearrangement uses TRBV12-3 or TRBV12-4 and TRBJ1-2; D unresolved. The CDR3 has 14 amino acids. The V and J ends lost 10 bases and 1 base respectively, with 16 bases between them. This CDR3 is CATSPIGFNYGYTF. In DNA form, the CDR3 reads TGTGCCACCTCCCCGATCGGGTTTAACTATGGCTACACCTTC.

This clonotype was recorded at least ten times. The V call is TRBV6-6, the J call TRBJ1-2; D remains ambiguous. This CDR3 comprises 11 residues. The germline CDR1 and CDR2 sequences are MNHNY and SVGAGI (reference sequence). Between the trimmed V and J ends, which lost 0 bases and 12 bases, there was a span of 8 bases. The CDR3 nucleotides are TGTGCCAGCAGTTACTCCGGGAGCGACACCTTC. Residues: CASSYSGSDTF.

V is TRBV12-3 or TRBV12-4 and J is TRBJ2-3; D unresolved. This CDR3 is 12 amino acids long. The V gene lost 7 bases and the J gene lost 1 base, with 6 bases spanning the gap. CDR3 residues: CASTLGTDTQYF. CDR3 nucleotides: TGTGCCAGCACCCTAGGCACAGATACGCAGTATTTT.